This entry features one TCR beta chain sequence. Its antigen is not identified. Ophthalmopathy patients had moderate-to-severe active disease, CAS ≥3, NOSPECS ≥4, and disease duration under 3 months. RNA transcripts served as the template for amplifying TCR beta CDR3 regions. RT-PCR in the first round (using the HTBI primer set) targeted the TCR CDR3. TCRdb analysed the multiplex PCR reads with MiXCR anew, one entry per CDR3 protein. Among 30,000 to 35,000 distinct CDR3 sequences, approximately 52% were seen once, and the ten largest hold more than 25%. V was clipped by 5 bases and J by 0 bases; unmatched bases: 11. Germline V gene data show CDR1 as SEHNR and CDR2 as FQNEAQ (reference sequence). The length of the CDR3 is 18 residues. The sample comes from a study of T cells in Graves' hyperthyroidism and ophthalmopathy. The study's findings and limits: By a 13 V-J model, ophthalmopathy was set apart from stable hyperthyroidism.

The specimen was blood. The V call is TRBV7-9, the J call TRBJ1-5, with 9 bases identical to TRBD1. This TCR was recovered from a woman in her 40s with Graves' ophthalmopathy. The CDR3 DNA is TGTGCCAGCAGCCGACAGGGGGAAAATGGCTATAGCAATCAGCCCCAGCATTTT. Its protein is CASSRQGENGYSNQPQHF.